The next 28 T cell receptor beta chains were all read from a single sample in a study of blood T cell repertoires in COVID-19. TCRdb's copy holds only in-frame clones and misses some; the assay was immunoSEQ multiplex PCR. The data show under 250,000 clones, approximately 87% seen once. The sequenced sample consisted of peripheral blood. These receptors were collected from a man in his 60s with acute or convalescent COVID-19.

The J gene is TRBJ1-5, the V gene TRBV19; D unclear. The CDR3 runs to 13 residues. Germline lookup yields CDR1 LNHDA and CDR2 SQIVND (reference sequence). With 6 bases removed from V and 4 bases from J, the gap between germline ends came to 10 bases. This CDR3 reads CASSRTANQPQHF. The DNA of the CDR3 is TGTGCCAGTAGCCGGACTGCAAATCAGCCCCAGCATTTT.

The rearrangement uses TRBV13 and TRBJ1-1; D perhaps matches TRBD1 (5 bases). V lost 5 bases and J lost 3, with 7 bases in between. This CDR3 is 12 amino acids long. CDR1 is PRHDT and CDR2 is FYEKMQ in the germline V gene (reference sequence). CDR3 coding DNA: TGTGCCAGCAGCATCAGGGACACTGAAGCTTTCTTT. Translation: CASSIRDTEAFF.

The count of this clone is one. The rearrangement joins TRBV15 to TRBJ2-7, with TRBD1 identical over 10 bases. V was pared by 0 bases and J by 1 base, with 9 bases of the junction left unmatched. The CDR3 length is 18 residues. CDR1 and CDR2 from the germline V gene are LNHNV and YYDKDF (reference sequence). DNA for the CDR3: TGTGCCACCAGCAGAGATGGGACAGGGGTCCTACTTTCCTACGAGCAGTACTTC. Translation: CATSRDGTGVLLSYEQYF.

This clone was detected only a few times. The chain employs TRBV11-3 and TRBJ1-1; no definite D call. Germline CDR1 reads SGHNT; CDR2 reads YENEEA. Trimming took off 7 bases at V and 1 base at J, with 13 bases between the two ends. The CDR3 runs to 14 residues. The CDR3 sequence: CASNPLGENTEAFF. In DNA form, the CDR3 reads TGTGCCAGCAACCCCTTGGGAGAGAACACTGAAGCTTTCTTT.

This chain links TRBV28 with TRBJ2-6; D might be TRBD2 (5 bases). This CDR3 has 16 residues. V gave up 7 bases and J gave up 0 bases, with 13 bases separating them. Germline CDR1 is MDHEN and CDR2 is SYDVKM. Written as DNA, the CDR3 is TGTGCCAGCAACCAGCCCCGGGGCTCTGGGGCCAACGTCCTGACTTTC. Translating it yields CASNQPRGSGANVLTF.

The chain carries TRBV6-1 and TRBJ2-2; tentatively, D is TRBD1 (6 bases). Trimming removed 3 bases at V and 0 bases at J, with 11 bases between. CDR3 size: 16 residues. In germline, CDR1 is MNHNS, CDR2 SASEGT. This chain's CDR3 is CASSDRTAPNTGELFF. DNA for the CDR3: TGTGCCAGCAGTGATCGGACAGCTCCGAACACCGGGGAGCTGTTTTTT.

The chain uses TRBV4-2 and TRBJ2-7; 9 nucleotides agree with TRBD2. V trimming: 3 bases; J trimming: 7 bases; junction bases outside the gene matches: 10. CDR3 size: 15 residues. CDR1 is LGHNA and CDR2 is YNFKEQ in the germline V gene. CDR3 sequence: CASSQAHSGSEEQYF. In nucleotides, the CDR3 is TGTGCCAGCAGCCAGGCTCATAGCGGGAGTGAGGAGCAGTACTTC.

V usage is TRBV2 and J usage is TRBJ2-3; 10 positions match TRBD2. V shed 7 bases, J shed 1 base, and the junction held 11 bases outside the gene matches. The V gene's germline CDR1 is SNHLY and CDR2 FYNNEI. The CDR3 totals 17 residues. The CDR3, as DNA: TGTGCCAGCAAGAGGGTTCGGAGCGGGAGGGGCACAGATACGCAGTATTTT. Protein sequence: CASKRVRSGRGTDTQYF.

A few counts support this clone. The CDR3 sequence is CASKGEGSLWNYGYTF. In DNA, the CDR3 is TGTGCCAGTAAGGGGGAGGGGTCCCTATGGAACTATGGCTACACCTTC. This chain joins TRBV19 and TRBJ1-2; D might be TRBD1 (6 bases). The CDR3 totals 16 residues. The ends were cut back, 7 bases at V and 2 bases at J, with 20 bases in the middle. CDR1 LNHDA and CDR2 SQIVND come from the germline V gene (reference sequence).

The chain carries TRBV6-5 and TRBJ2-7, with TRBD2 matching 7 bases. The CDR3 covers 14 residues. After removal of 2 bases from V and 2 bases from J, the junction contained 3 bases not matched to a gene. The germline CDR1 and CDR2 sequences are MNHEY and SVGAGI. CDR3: CASSYERGPYEQYF. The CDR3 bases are TGTGCCAGCAGTTACGAGCGGGGACCCTACGAGCAGTACTTC.

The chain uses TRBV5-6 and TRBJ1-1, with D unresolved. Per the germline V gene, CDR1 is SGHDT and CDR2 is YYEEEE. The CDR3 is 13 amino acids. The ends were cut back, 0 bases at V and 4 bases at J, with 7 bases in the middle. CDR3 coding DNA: TGTGCCAGCAGCTTGGTGGCTCGCACTGAAGCTTTCTTT. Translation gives CASSLVARTEAFF.

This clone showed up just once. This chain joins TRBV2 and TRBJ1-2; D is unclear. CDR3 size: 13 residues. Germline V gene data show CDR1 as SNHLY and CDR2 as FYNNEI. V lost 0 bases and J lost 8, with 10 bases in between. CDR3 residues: CASSEAGREGYTF. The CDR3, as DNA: TGTGCCAGCAGTGAAGCGGGGAGGGAAGGCTACACCTTC.

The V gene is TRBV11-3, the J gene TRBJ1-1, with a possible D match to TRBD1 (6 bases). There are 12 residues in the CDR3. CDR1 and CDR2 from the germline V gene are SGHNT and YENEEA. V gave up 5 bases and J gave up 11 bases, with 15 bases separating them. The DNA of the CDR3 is TGTGCCAGCAGCCCTAGCCGGACAGCTGCTTTCTTT. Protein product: CASSPSRTAAFF.

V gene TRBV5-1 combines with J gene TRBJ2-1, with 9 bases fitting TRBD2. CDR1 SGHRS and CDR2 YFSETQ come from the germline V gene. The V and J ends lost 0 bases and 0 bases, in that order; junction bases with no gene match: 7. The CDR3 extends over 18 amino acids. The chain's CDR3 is CASSLGVGTSLSYNEQFF. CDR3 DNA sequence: TGCGCCAGCAGCTTGGGGGTGGGGACTAGCCTCTCCTACAATGAGCAGTTCTTC. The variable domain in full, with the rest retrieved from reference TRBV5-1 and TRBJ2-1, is KAGVTQTPRYLIKTRGQQVTLSCSPISGHRSVSWYQQTPGQGLQFLFEYFSETQRNKGNFPGRFSGRQFSNSRSEMNVSTLELGDSALYLCASSLGVGTSLSYNEQFFGPGTRLTVL.

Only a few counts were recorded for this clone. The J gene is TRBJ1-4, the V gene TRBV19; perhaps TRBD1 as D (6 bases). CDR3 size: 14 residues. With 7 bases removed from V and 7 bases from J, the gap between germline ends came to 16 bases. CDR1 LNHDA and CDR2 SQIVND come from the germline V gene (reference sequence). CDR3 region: CASTGDRRSEKLFF. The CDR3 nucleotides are TGTGCCAGTACCGGAGACAGGCGGAGTGAAAAACTGTTTTTT.

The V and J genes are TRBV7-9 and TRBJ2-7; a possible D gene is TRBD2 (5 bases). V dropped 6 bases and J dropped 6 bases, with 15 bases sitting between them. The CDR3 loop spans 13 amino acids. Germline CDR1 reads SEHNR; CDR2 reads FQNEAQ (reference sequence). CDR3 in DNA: TGTGCCAGCAGACTCGACCAGGCGGGCGAGCAGTACTTC. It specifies CASRLDQAGEQYF.

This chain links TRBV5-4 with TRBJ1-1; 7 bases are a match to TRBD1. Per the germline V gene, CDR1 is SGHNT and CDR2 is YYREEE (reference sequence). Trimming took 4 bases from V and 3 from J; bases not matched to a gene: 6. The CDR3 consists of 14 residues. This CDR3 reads CASSQRQGYTEAFF. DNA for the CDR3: TGTGCCAGCAGCCAGCGACAGGGCTACACTGAAGCTTTCTTT.

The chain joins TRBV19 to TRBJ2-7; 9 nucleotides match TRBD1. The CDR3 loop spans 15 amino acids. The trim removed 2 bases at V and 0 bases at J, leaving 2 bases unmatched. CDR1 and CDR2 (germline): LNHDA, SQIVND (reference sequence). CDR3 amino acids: CASSIRTGDSYEQYF. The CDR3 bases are TGTGCCAGTAGTATACGGACAGGGGACTCCTACGAGCAGTACTTC. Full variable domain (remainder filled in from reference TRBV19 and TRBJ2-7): DGGITQSPKYLFRKEGQNVTLSCEQNLNHDAMYWYRQDPGQGLRLIYYSQIVNDFQKGDIAEGYSVSREKKESFPLTVTSAQKNPTAFYLCASSIRTGDSYEQYFGPGTRLTVT.

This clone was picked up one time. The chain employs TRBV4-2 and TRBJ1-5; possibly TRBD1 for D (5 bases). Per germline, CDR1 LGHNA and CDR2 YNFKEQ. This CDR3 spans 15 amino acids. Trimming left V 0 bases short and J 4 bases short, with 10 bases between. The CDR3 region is CASSQEGATNQPQHF. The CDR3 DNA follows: TGTGCCAGCAGCCAAGAAGGGGCTACAAATCAGCCCCAGCATTTT.

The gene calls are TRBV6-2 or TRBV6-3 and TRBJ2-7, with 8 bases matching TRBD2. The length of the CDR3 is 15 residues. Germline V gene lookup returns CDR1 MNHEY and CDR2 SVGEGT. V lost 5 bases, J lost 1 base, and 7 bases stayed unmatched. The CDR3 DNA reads TGTGCCAGCAGTCTTCCGGGACTAGGTTCCTACGAGCAGTACTTC. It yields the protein CASSLPGLGSYEQYF.

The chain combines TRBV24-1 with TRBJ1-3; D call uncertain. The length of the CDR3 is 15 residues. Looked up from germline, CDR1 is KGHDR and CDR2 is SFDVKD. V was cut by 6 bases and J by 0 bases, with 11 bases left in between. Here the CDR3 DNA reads TGTGCCACCAGTCCCTCCAGTGGCTCTGGAAACACCATATATTTT. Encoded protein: CATSPSSGSGNTIYF.

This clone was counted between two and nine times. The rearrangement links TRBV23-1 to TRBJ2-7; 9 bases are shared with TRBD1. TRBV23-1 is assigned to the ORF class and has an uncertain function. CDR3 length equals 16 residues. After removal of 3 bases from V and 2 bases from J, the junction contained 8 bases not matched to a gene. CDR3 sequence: CASSHSDRGITYEQYF. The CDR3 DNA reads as TGCGCCAGCAGTCACTCCGACAGGGGGATTACCTACGAGCAGTACTTC.

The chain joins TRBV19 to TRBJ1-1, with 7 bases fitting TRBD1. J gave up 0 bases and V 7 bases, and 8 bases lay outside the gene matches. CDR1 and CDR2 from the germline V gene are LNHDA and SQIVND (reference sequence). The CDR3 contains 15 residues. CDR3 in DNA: TGTGCCAGTATGCGGGACAGCAGAGTGAACACTGAAGCTTTCTTT. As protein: CASMRDSRVNTEAFF.

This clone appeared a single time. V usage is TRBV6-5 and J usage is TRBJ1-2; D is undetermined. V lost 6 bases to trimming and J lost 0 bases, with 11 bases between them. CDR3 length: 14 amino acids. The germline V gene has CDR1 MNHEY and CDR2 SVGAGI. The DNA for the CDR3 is TGTGCCAGCAGCCGCCTACGAGCTAACTATGGCTACACCTTC. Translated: CASSRLRANYGYTF.

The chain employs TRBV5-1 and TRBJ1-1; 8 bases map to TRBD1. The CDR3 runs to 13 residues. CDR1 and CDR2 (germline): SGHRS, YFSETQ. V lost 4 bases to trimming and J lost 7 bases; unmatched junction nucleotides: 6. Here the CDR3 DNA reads TGCGCCAGCAGCACACAGGGGGTTGATGAAGCTTTCTTT. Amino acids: CASSTQGVDEAFF.

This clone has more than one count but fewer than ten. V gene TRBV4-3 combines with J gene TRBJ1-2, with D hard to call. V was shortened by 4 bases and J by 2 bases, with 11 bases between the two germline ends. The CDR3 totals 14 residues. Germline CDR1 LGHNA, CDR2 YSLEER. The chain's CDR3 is CASSPSMANYGYTF. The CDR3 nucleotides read TGCGCCAGCAGCCCCTCGATGGCCAACTATGGCTACACCTTC.

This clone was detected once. CDR3 loop: CASSVDFQAPSGANVLTF. The CDR3 nucleotides are TGTGCCAGCAGCGTAGACTTTCAGGCTCCCTCTGGGGCCAACGTCCTGACTTTC. The chain employs TRBV9 and TRBJ2-6; D gene unclear. Germline V lookup: CDR1 SGDLS, CDR2 YYNGEE. The CDR3 loop spans 18 amino acids. Trimming removed 0 bases at V and 0 bases at J, with 13 bases between.

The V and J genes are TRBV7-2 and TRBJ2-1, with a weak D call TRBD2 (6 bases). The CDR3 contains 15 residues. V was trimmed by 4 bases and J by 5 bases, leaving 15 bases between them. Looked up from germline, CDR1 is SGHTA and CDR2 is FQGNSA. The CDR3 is CASSSDYGPNNEQFF. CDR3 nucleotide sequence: TGTGCCAGCAGCTCGGACTATGGGCCCAACAATGAGCAGTTCTTC.